The 32 T cell receptor beta chains below were found in one sample sequenced in a study of T cell responses to AZD1222 COVID-19 vaccine. The method was immunoSEQ multiplex PCR; TCRdb's version includes in-frame clones alone and lacks a portion of them. The sample consists of fewer than 150,000 clones, just over 90% of them appearing once. This material consisted of peripheral blood, taken on day 0 of AZD1222 vaccination. All receptors derive from an adult in good health.

V and J are TRBV4-3 and TRBJ1-2; possibly TRBD1 for D (5 bases). Germline values: CDR1 LGHNA, CDR2 YSLEER. CDR3 length: 16 residues. Trimming removed 0 bases from V and 2 bases from J, with 13 bases in between. CDR3: CASSQDRGGSNYGYTF. CDR3 bases: TGCGCCAGCAGCCAAGATAGGGGAGGGAGCAACTATGGCTACACCTTC.

The chain links TRBV7-8 to TRBJ2-5; TRBD2 aligns across 14 bases. The germline gives CDR1 SGHVS, CDR2 FQNEAQ. This CDR3 is 16 amino acids long. After removal of 4 bases from V and 2 bases from J, the junction contained 3 bases not matched to a gene. The DNA for the CDR3 is TGTGCCAGCAGCTCGAGACTAGCGGGGGGGCAAGAGACCCAGTACTTC. Its translation: CASSSRLAGGQETQYF.

The rearrangement links TRBV4-1 to TRBJ2-3; D unresolved. CDR1 is MGHRA, CDR2 YSYEKL, per germline. The CDR3 sequence is 16 residues long. V was cut by 3 bases and J by 2 bases, with 15 bases left in between. The DNA of the CDR3 is TGCGCCAGCAGCCAGGAGAGCGCCTCCCACACAGATACGCAGTATTTT. Its protein is CASSQESASHTDTQYF.

In this sample, this clone turned up a few times. The J gene is TRBJ2-2, the V gene TRBV12-5, with 10 bases matching TRBD1. The CDR3 covers 15 residues. V trimming: 3 bases; J trimming: 3 bases; junction bases outside the gene matches: 1. CDR1 is LGHNT, CDR2 FRNRAP, per germline. The CDR3 reads CASGLGTGDTGELFF. Written as DNA, the CDR3 is TGTGCTAGTGGTTTAGGGACAGGGGACACCGGGGAGCTGTTTTTT.

This chain links TRBV24-1 with TRBJ1-5; 9 bases map to TRBD1. Germline values: CDR1 KGHDR, CDR2 SFDVKD. V shed 0 bases and J 2 bases; nucleotides not matched to a gene: 7. The CDR3 is made up of 18 amino acids. In DNA, the CDR3 is TGTGCCACCAGTGATTTGCAAAACAGGGGGCGAGGCAATCAGCCCCAGCATTTT. This translates into CATSDLQNRGRGNQPQHF.

The CDR3 loop reads CASSHLAGAAGELFF. As DNA, the CDR3 is TGCGCCAGCAGCCACCTAGCGGGAGCTGCCGGGGAGCTGTTTTTT. The chain employs TRBV4-3 and TRBJ2-2; TRBD2 aligns across 10 bases. Germline values: CDR1 LGHNA, CDR2 YSLEER. J lost 6 bases, V lost 3 bases, and 4 bases had no gene match. This CDR3 is 15 amino acids long.

The V and J genes are TRBV27 and TRBJ1-1; no definite D call. Per the germline V gene, CDR1 is MNHEY and CDR2 is SMNVEV (reference sequence). This CDR3 contains 13 residues. Trimming took off 6 bases at V and 5 bases at J, with 13 bases between the two ends. CDR3: CASRPTGLTEAFF. Here the CDR3 DNA reads TGTGCCAGCAGACCTACCGGACTAACTGAAGCTTTCTTT.

The gene calls are TRBV5-6 and TRBJ2-7; D uncertain. Trimming took off 3 bases at V and 3 bases at J, with 22 bases between the two ends. The CDR3 has 17 amino acids. CDR1 and CDR2 (germline): SGHDT, YYEEEE. CDR3 residues: CASSSSRVFGARYEQYF. The DNA for the CDR3 is TGTGCCAGCAGCTCGAGTCGCGTGTTCGGAGCCCGCTACGAGCAGTACTTC.

This chain connects TRBV6-1 to TRBJ2-1, with D hard to call. CDR1 is MNHNS, CDR2 SASEGT, per germline. The CDR3 sequence is 16 residues long. V lost 2 bases, J lost 1 base, and 12 bases lay in between. The chain's CDR3 is CASSELTGQSYNEQFF. For the CDR3, the DNA is TGTGCCAGCAGTGAACTTACGGGTCAATCCTACAATGAGCAGTTCTTC.

CDR3 sequence (DNA): TGTGCCAGTAGTGGGGGGGTAGGGACAGATACGCAGTATTTT. The encoded protein is CASSGGVGTDTQYF. The chain employs TRBV19 and TRBJ2-3; the match to TRBD2 covers 7 bases. This CDR3 region has 14 residues. Germline V gives CDR1 LNHDA, CDR2 SQIVND (reference sequence). V shed 5 bases, J shed 3 bases, and the junction held 5 bases outside the gene matches.

The chain combines TRBV7-2 with TRBJ1-4; possibly TRBD1 for D (5 bases). From germline, CDR1 is SGHTA and CDR2 FQGNSA. The CDR3 contains 15 residues. Trimming removed 5 bases from V and 1 base from J, with 11 bases in between. CDR3 region: CASSPVGGTNEKLFF. For the CDR3, the DNA is TGTGCCAGCAGCCCGGTGGGGGGAACTAATGAAAAACTGTTTTTT.

The V gene is TRBV9, the J gene TRBJ2-2; unclear D gene. V was shortened by 6 bases and J by 2 bases, with 5 bases between the two germline ends. The CDR3 runs to 12 residues. CDR1 SGDLS and CDR2 YYNGEE come from the germline V gene. The CDR3 region is CASTPNTGELFF. The DNA for the CDR3 is TGTGCCAGCACCCCCAACACCGGGGAGCTGTTTTTT.

The chain uses TRBV9 and TRBJ1-5; D is perhaps TRBD1 (6 bases). Trimming pared 5 bases from V and 6 bases from J, leaving 15 bases between. CDR3 length: 14 residues. Looked up from germline, CDR1 is SGDLS and CDR2 is YYNGEE. Written as DNA, the CDR3 is TGTGCCAGCAGTGTGACAGGAGTAACTCAGCCCCAGCATTTT. Translation: CASSVTGVTQPQHF.

The chain links TRBV14 to TRBJ1-2, with D perhaps matching TRBD1 (5 bases). CDR1 and CDR2 (germline): SGHDN, FVKESK. The CDR3 covers 17 residues. The V end lost 0 bases, the J end lost 6 bases, and 20 bases lay between the germline ends. The CDR3 here is CASSQEFFGGPEHGYTF. Here the CDR3 DNA reads TGTGCCAGCAGCCAAGAGTTCTTCGGGGGTCCTGAGCATGGCTACACCTTC.

The chain is built from TRBV24-1 and TRBJ2-1; TRBD2 agrees at 8 bases. V shed 5 bases, J shed 5 bases, and the junction held 7 bases outside the gene matches. The germline gives CDR1 KGHDR, CDR2 SFDVKD. The CDR3 has 15 amino acids. As DNA, the CDR3 is TGTGCCACCAGTGCATTGGGACTAGGGGACAATGAGCAGTTCTTC. Amino acids: CATSALGLGDNEQFF.

The genes are TRBV4-1 and TRBJ2-3; 7 bases match TRBD2. CDR3 length equals 18 residues. After removal of 1 base from V and 4 bases from J, the junction contained 14 bases not matched to a gene. Germline V CDR1 and CDR2: MGHRA, YSYEKL. CDR3 in amino acids: CASSQGGAFAGEPDTQYF. CDR3 DNA sequence: TGCGCCAGCAGCCAAGGAGGTGCTTTCGCGGGAGAACCAGATACGCAGTATTTT.

This CDR3 is CASSDRGQTEAFF. Here the CDR3 DNA reads TGTGCCAGCAGTGACAGGGGGCAGACTGAAGCTTTCTTT. The genes are TRBV6-1 and TRBJ1-1; 8 bases fit TRBD1. Germline V lookup: CDR1 MNHNS, CDR2 SASEGT. V shed 3 bases, J shed 5 bases, and the junction held 2 bases outside the gene matches. The length of the CDR3 is 13 residues.

The chain has TRBV9 and TRBJ1-6; the D is unclear. V lost 1 base to trimming and J lost 6 bases, with 5 bases between them. Germline CDR1 reads SGDLS; CDR2 reads YYNGEE. The CDR3 contains 13 residues. The DNA for the CDR3 is TGTGCCAGCAGCGTATCGGGTAATTCACCCCTCCACTTT. Protein sequence: CASSVSGNSPLHF.

The V call is TRBV4-3, the J call TRBJ2-1; D is unclear. V lost 3 bases and J lost 9, with 12 bases in between. Germline CDR1 is LGHNA and CDR2 is YSLEER. This CDR3 is built from 13 residues. CDR3 sequence: CASSQDPPREQFF. DNA of the CDR3: TGCGCCAGCAGCCAGGACCCGCCGCGTGAGCAGTTCTTC.

V gene TRBV9 combines with J gene TRBJ2-1; possible D gene TRBD2, 5 bases. CDR3 length: 15 residues. Per germline, CDR1 SGDLS and CDR2 YYNGEE. V was clipped by 4 bases and J by 0 bases, with 11 bases between them. DNA of the CDR3: TGTGCCAGCAGCCCACAGCGGTACTCCTACAATGAGCAGTTCTTC. As protein: CASSPQRYSYNEQFF.

J is TRBJ1-2 and V is TRBV6-1; 8 bases match TRBD1. The CDR3 runs to 14 residues. Unmatched junction bases numbered 8, after V lost 5 bases and J lost 6 bases. Germline V gene data show CDR1 as MNHNS and CDR2 as SASEGT. This CDR3 reads CASSYRTGRDGYTF. CDR3 nucleotides: TGTGCCAGCAGTTATCGGACAGGGAGGGATGGCTACACCTTC.

V and J are TRBV3-1 (or the pseudogene TRBV3-2) and TRBJ2-7; the D is unclear. The CDR3 has 11 residues. CDR1 and CDR2 from the germline V gene are LGHDT and YNNKEL (reference sequence). With 4 bases removed from V and 5 bases from J, the gap between germline ends came to 6 bases. CDR3 loop: CASSRKDEQYF. The CDR3 DNA reads TGTGCCAGCAGCCGAAAGGACGAGCAGTACTTC.

In its sample, this clone was seen a few times. The J gene is TRBJ2-3, the V gene TRBV5-4, with D perhaps TRBD2 (5 bases). This CDR3 has 14 residues. Germline lookup yields CDR1 SGHNT and CDR2 YYREEE (reference sequence). Trimming left V 1 base short and J 9 bases short, with 15 bases between. The chain's CDR3 is CASSLWSAGWTQYF. The CDR3 DNA follows: TGTGCCAGCAGCTTGTGGAGCGCGGGTTGGACGCAGTATTTT.

V is TRBV6-6 and J is TRBJ2-1, with D unresolved. Germline V gives CDR1 MNHNY, CDR2 SVGAGI (reference sequence). V was cut by 8 bases and J by 0 bases, with 11 bases left in between. The CDR3 has 14 amino acids. As DNA, the CDR3 is TGTGCCAGCGGTGGCGGTAGCTCCTACAATGAGCAGTTCTTC. This codes for CASGGGSSYNEQFF.

V gene TRBV24-1 combines with J gene TRBJ2-1; D may be TRBD1 (5 bases). This CDR3 is built from 15 residues. Per the germline V gene, CDR1 is KGHDR and CDR2 is SFDVKD. V was shortened by 2 bases and J by 1 base, with 8 bases between the two germline ends. CDR3 nucleotide sequence: TGTGCCACCAGTGATTATACAGGATCCTACAATGAGCAGTTCTTC. Translated: CATSDYTGSYNEQFF.

The gene calls are TRBV12-3 or TRBV12-4 and TRBJ2-1; the D gene is possibly TRBD2 (6 bases). V was trimmed by 11 bases and J by 10 bases, leaving 21 bases between them. The CDR3 loop spans 13 amino acids. CDR3 DNA: TGTGCCTGTCGAAGGAGGGAGTCCAAGGAGCAGTTCTTC. This sequence encodes CACRRRESKEQFF.

The J gene is TRBJ1-2, the V gene TRBV4-1, with D tentatively TRBD1 (5 bases). The CDR3 is made up of 16 amino acids. Germline CDR1 MGHRA, CDR2 YSYEKL. The V end was cut by 1 base, the J end by 2 bases, with 14 bases between. The CDR3 reads CASSQARGGLNYGYTF. CDR3 DNA sequence: TGCGCCAGCAGCCAAGCGCGGGGGGGACTAAACTATGGCTACACCTTC.

The rearrangement uses TRBV13 and TRBJ1-2; D may be TRBD1 (5 bases). Per the germline V gene, CDR1 is PRHDT and CDR2 is FYEKMQ (reference sequence). V lost 3 bases and J 3 bases, leaving 8 bases between the germline ends. The CDR3 loop spans 13 amino acids. CDR3 sequence reads: CASSFQGDYGYTF. The CDR3 bases are TGTGCCAGCAGCTTCCAGGGCGACTATGGCTACACCTTC.

The rearrangement links TRBV6-5 to TRBJ2-2; the D gene is possibly TRBD1 (6 bases). V gave up 2 bases and J gave up 1 base, with 8 bases separating them. The CDR3 is made up of 15 amino acids. Germline CDR1 and CDR2: MNHEY and SVGAGI. CDR3 sequence reads: CASSYLRGNTGELFF. The CDR3 DNA is TGTGCCAGCAGTTACCTCAGGGGGAACACCGGGGAGCTGTTTTTT.

The V and J genes are TRBV2 and TRBJ2-7, with D perhaps matching TRBD2 (6 bases). Germline CDR1 SNHLY, CDR2 FYNNEI. This CDR3 region has 14 residues. The V end was cut by 10 bases, the J end by 2 bases, with 18 bases between. CDR3 sequence: CATIPGEYTYEQYF. CDR3 DNA sequence: TGTGCCACCATACCGGGAGAATACACCTACGAGCAGTACTTC.

The CDR3 nucleotides are TGTGCCAGCAGAGCCGGGACAAAAGAGACCCAGTACTTC. It codes for CASRAGTKETQYF. This sequence joins TRBV2 and TRBJ2-5; D might be TRBD1 (6 bases). Trimming cost V 6 bases and J 3 bases, with 11 bases left between them. Per germline, CDR1 SNHLY and CDR2 FYNNEI. This CDR3 contains 13 residues.

V usage is TRBV11-2 and J usage is TRBJ2-7, with 8 positions matching TRBD2. J was trimmed by 2 bases and V by 5 bases; bases with no gene match: 14. The germline V gene encodes CDR1 SGHAT and CDR2 FQNNGV. This CDR3 contains 17 residues. For the CDR3, the DNA is TGTGCCAGCAGCCCGAACCCTACTAGCGGAGTGACCTACGAGCAGTACTTC. Protein: CASSPNPTSGVTYEQYF. Using reference TRBV11-2 and TRBJ2-7 for the parts outside the CDR3, the full variable domain is EAGVAQSPRYKIIEKRQSVAFWCNPISGHATLYWYQQILGQGPKLLIQFQNNGVVDDSQLPKDRFSAERLKGVDSTLKIQPAKLEDSAVYLCASSPNPTSGVTYEQYFGPGTRLTVT.